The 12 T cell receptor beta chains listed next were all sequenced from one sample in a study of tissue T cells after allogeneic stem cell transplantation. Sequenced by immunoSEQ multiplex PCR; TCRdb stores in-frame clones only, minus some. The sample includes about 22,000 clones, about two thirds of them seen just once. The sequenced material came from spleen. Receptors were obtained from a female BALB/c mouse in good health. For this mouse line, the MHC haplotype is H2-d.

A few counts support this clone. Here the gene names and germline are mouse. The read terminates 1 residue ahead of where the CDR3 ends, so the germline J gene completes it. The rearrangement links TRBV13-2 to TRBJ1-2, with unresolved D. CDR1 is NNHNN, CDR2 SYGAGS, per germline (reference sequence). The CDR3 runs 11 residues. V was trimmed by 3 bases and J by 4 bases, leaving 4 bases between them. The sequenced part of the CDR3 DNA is TGTGCCAGCGGTGGGGTCTCCGACTACACC. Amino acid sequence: CASGGVSDYT. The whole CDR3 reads CASGGVSDYTF.

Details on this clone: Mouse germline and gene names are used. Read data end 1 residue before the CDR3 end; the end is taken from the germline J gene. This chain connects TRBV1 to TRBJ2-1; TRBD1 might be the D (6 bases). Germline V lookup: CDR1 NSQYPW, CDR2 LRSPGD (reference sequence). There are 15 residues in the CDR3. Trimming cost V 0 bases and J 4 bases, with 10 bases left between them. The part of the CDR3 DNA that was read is TGCACCTGCAGTGCAGATCGCGGACAGTATGCTGAGCAGTTC. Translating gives CTCSADRGQYAEQF. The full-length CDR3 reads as CTCSADRGQYAEQFF.

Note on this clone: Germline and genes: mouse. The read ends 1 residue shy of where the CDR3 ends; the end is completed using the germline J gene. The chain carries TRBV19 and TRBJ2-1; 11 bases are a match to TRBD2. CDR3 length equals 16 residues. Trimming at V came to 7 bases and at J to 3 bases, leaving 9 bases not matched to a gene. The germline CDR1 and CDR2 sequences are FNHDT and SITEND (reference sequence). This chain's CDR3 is CASGVDWGGSYAEQFF. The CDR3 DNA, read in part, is TGTGCCAGCGGTGTCGACTGGGGGGGAAGCTATGCTGAGCAGTTC.

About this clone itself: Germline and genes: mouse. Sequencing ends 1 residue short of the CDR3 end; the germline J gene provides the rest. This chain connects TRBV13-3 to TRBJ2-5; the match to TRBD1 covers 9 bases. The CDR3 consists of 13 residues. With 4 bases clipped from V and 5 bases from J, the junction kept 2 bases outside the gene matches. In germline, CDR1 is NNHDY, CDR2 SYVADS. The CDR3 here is CASSTGGVDTQYF. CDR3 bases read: TGTGCCAGCAGTACAGGGGGCGTAGACACCCAGTAC.

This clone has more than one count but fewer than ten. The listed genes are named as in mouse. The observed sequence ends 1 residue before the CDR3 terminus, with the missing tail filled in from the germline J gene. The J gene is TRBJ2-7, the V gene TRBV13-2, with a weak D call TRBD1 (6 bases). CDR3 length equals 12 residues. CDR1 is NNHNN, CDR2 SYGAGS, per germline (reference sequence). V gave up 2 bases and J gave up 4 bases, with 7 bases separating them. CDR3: CASGEDSYEQYF. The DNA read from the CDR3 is TGTGCCAGCGGTGAGGACAGTTATGAACAGTAC.

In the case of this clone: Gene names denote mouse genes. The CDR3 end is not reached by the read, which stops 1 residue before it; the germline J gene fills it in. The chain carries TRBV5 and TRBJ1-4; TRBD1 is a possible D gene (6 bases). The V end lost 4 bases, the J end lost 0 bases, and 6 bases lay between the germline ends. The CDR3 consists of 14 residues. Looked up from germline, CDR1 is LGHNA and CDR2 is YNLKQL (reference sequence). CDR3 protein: CASSRQVSNERLFF. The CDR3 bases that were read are TGTGCCAGCAGCCGACAGGTTTCCAACGAAAGATTATTT.

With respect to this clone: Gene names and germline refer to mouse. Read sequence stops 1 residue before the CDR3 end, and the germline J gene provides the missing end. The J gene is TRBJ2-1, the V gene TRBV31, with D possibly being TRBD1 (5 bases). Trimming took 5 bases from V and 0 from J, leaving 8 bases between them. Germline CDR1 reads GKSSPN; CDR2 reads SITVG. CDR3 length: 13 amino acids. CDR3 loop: CAWGRDNYAEQFF. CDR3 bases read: TGTGCCTGGGGCAGGGATAACTATGCTGAGCAGTTC.

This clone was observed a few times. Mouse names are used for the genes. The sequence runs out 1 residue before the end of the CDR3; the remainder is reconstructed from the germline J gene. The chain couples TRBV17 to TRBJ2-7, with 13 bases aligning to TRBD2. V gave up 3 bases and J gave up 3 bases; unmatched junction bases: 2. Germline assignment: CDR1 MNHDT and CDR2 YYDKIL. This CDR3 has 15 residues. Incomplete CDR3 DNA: TGTGCTAGCAGTAGTCGGGACTGGGGGGGCTATGAACAGTAC. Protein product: CASSSRDWGGYEQY. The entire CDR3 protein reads CASSSRDWGGYEQYF.

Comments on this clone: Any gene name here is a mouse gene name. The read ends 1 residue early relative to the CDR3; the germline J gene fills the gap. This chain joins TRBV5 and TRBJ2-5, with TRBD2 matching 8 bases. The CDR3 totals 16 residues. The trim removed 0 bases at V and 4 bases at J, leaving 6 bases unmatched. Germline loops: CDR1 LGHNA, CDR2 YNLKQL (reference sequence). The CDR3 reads CASSQDLSGGKDTQYF. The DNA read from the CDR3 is TGTGCCAGCAGCCAAGATCTTTCTGGGGGGAAAGACACCCAGTAC.

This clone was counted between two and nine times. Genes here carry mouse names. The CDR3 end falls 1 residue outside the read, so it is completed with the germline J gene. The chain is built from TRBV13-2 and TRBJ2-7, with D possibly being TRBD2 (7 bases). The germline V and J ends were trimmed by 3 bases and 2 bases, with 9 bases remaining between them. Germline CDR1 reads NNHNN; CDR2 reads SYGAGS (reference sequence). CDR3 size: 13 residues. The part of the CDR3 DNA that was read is TGTGCCAGCGGTGGTGGGGGGCCCTATGAACAGTAC. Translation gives CASGGGGPYEQY. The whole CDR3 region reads CASGGGGPYEQYF.

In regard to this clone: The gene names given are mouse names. The CDR3: CAWTRDSRSGNTLYF. CDR3 bases read: TGTGCCTGGACGAGGGACAGTCGTTCTGGAAATACGCTCTAT. J is TRBJ1-3 and V is TRBV31; 7 nucleotides match TRBD1. The CDR3 is cut off 1 residue early in the read; its end comes from the germline J gene. The CDR3 runs to 15 residues. Germline CDR1 is GKSSPN and CDR2 is SITVG. V was pared by 4 bases and J by 0 bases, with 6 bases of the junction left unmatched.

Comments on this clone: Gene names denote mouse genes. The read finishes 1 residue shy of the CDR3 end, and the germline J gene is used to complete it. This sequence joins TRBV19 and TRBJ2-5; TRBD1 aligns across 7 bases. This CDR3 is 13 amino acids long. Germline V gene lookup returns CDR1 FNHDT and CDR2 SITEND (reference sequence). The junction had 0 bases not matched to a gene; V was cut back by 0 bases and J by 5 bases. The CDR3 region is CASSIGTGDTQYF. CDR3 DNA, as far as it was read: TGTGCCAGCAGTATAGGGACAGGAGACACCCAGTAC.